The clone carrying this T cell receptor beta chain was found a few times. In the authors' methods: Quantification of nucleated cells was approximated via reference gene primer amplification. This table comes from immunoSEQ multiplex PCR, and its TCRdb copy is limited to in-frame clones, with some not included. V, J and clone size are those of that table, while D and trimming were read from the DNA. There are about 34,000 clones in the sample; 93% occur only once, and approximately 4.7% lies in the top ten. This sample is drawn from a study of blood T cell repertoires in COVID-19. Turning to the study itself: The study drew acute and convalescent COVID-19 samples from the United States, Italy and Spain. Sources were T cells, B-cell-depleted T cells, or PBMCs; the material itself was cDNA or gDNA.

The germline V and J ends were trimmed by 2 bases and 2 bases, with 6 bases remaining between them. Germline assignment: CDR1 SGHTA and CDR2 FQGNSA. CDR3 length: 13 amino acids. This sequence joins TRBV7-2 and TRBJ1-2, with D unclear. This receptor was identified in a human donor in a cohort sampled during active COVID-19. The sequencing sample was made of peripheral blood. The CDR3 loop reads CASSLWQNYGYTF. The DNA for the CDR3 is TGTGCCAGCAGCTTATGGCAGAACTATGGCTACACCTTC.